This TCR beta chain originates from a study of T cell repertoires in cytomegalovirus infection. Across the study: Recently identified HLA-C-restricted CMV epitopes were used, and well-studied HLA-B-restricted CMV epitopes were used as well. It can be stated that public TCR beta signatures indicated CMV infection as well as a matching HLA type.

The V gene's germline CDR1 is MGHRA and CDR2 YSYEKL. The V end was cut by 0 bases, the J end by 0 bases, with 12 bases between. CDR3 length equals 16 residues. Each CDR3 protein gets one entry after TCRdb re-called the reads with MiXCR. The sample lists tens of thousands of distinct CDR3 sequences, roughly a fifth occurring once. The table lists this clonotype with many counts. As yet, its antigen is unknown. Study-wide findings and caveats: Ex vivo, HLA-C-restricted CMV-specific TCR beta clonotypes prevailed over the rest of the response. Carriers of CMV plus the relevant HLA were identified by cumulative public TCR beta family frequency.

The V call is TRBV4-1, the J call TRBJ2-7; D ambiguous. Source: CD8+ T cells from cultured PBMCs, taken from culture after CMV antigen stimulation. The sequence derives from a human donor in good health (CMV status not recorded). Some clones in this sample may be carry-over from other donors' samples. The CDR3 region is CASSQDLLPVSYEQYF. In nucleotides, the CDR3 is TGCGCCAGCAGCCAAGACCTTCTCCCCGTCTCCTACGAGCAGTACTTC.